These 13 T cell receptor beta chains originate from one sample sequenced in a study of shared clonotypes between healthy human individuals. Method: immunoSEQ multiplex PCR; TCRdb's copy keeps in-frame clones and lacks some. This table holds millions of clones, roughly 94% found once. Specimen: naive CD4+ T cells sorted from blood. Subset denoted: CD45RA+ positively selected. These receptors were collected from a man younger than 30 in good health.

This clone appeared a few times. The chain carries TRBV19 and TRBJ1-1; D ambiguous. CDR1 and CDR2 (germline): LNHDA, SQIVND (reference sequence). The CDR3 runs to 16 residues. V shed 1 base and J shed 0 bases, with 12 bases lying between them. The CDR3, as DNA: TGTGCCAGTAGTATAGTGTCCAAGCCGATGAACACTGAAGCTTTCTTT. This encodes CASSIVSKPMNTEAFF.

A remark on this clone: The same CDR3 can be traced to other DNA sequences in this sample. The chain is built from TRBV29-1 and TRBJ2-6; no firm D call. This CDR3 is built from 13 residues. Germline-derived CDR1 and CDR2 are SQVTM and ANQGSEA. Trimming shortened V by 3 bases and J by 0 bases, and 3 bases separated the two germline ends. CDR3 residues: CSVDSSGANVLTF. The CDR3 nucleotides read TGCAGCGTTGACAGCTCTGGGGCCAACGTCCTGACTTTC.

Worth noting for this clone: This sample also contains other DNA sequences that code for the same CDR3. The V and J genes are TRBV28 and TRBJ1-2, with D unclear. CDR1 and CDR2 (germline): MDHEN, SYDVKM. Trimming took off 1 base at V and 0 bases at J, with 6 bases between the two ends. CDR3 size: 14 residues. The CDR3 nucleotides read TGTGCCAGCAGTTTATCGGGAGCTAACTATGGCTACACCTTC. Translating it yields CASSLSGANYGYTF.

The chain employs TRBV7-2 and TRBJ1-2, with 8 bases aligning to TRBD1. The CDR3 runs to 15 residues. The trim removed 5 bases at V and 7 bases at J, leaving 12 bases unmatched. CDR1 and CDR2 from the germline V gene are SGHTA and FQGNSA. DNA for the CDR3: TGTGCCAGCAGCCCCCAACGGGCAGGGGGCGGTGGCTACACCTTC. Protein sequence: CASSPQRAGGGGYTF.

DNA of the CDR3: TGCGCCAGCAGTGAGGGGGGGAAGAACACTGAAGCTTTCTTT. Amino acids: CASSEGGKNTEAFF. The chain recombines TRBV10-2 with TRBJ1-1, with D tentatively TRBD1 (5 bases). The length of the CDR3 is 14 residues. V was trimmed by 2 bases and J by 1 base, leaving 8 bases between them. CDR1 is WSHSY, CDR2 SAAADI, per germline.

V is TRBV30 and J is TRBJ1-6; no definite D call. Trimming removed 2 bases at V and 9 bases at J, with 14 bases between. The germline V gene encodes CDR1 GTSNPN and CDR2 SVGIG (reference sequence). The length of the CDR3 is 14 residues. CDR3 nucleotide sequence: TGTGCCTGGAGTTCAACTAGACTCGGTTCACCCCTCCACTTT. Translating gives CAWSSTRLGSPLHF.

This clone was detected only once. The sample holds other DNA sequences that translate to the same CDR3. The J gene is TRBJ2-1, the V gene TRBV5-1; D may be TRBD2 (6 bases). The germline V and J ends were trimmed by 1 base and 3 bases, with 11 bases remaining between them. Germline V gene lookup returns CDR1 SGHRS and CDR2 YFSETQ. The CDR3 spans 15 residues. The CDR3 sequence is CASSLRDSGYNEQFF. In DNA, the CDR3 is TGCGCCAGCAGCTTGCGGGATAGCGGCTACAATGAGCAGTTCTTC.

The rearrangement joins TRBV18 to TRBJ2-5; a possible D gene is TRBD2 (7 bases). In germline, CDR1 is KGHSH, CDR2 LQKENI. The CDR3 is 15 residues long. V was clipped by 1 base and J by 5 bases, with 14 bases between them. The DNA for the CDR3 is TGTGCCAGCTCACCACGCGAACAGGGAGGGGAGACCCAGTACTTC. It specifies CASSPREQGGETQYF.

The chain is built from TRBV4-3 and TRBJ1-5; TRBD1 might be the D (6 bases). CDR3 length: 15 residues. Germline V CDR1 and CDR2: LGHNA, YSLEER. V was cut by 0 bases and J by 6 bases, with 12 bases left in between. The CDR3 DNA reads as TGCGCCAGCAGCCAAGATTGGGGGGGCAGTCAGCCCCAGCATTTT. It yields the protein CASSQDWGGSQPQHF.

The chain recombines TRBV9 with TRBJ1-6; TRBD1 agrees at 11 bases. The J segment lost 6 bases and the V segment lost 2 bases, leaving 7 bases of the junction unmatched. The CDR3 extends over 17 amino acids. Germline CDR1 is SGDLS and CDR2 is YYNGEE. CDR3 protein: CASSVRDRGSFNSPLHF. The CDR3 nucleotides read TGTGCCAGCAGCGTTCGGGACAGGGGGAGCTTTAATTCACCCCTCCACTTT. The whole variable domain, remainder taken from reference TRBV9 and TRBJ1-6, is DSGVTQTPKHLITATGQRVTLRCSPRSGDLSVYWYQQSLDQGLQFLIQYYNGEERAKGNILERFSAQQFPDLHSELNLSSLELGDSALYFCASSVRDRGSFNSPLHFGNGTRLTVT.

J is TRBJ1-1 and V is TRBV6-1, with D perhaps matching TRBD1 (5 bases). V was pared by 3 bases and J by 0 bases, with 14 bases between. CDR1 MNHNS and CDR2 SASEGT come from the germline V gene. This CDR3 has 16 residues. In DNA, the CDR3 is TGTGCCAGCAGTGACGGGACGCCCGGCATGAACACTGAAGCTTTCTTT. Amino acid sequence: CASSDGTPGMNTEAFF.

The chain recombines TRBV7-9 with TRBJ2-3; a weak D match, TRBD2 (5 bases). V dropped 5 bases and J dropped 8 bases, with 20 bases sitting between them. Germline V gene lookup returns CDR1 SEHNR and CDR2 FQNEAQ (reference sequence). CDR3 size: 15 residues. DNA of the CDR3: TGTGCCAGCAGCGACGGGCCTGCGGGCGAGAGTACGCAGTATTTT. It codes for CASSDGPAGESTQYF. Filled out from reference TRBV7-9 and TRBJ2-3, the complete variable domain reads DTGVSQNPRHKITKRGQNVTFRCDPISEHNRLYWYRQTLGQGPEFLTYFQNEAQLEKSRLLSDRFSAERPKGSFSTLEIQRTEQGDSAMYLCASSDGPAGESTQYFGPGTRLTVL.

The genes are TRBV4-3 and TRBJ2-1; D is perhaps TRBD1 or TRBD2 (5 bases each). The CDR3 has 17 residues. Germline V gene sequence: CDR1 LGHNA, CDR2 YSLEER. With 3 bases removed from V and 12 bases from J, the gap between germline ends came to 27 bases. The CDR3 DNA follows: TGCGCCAGCAGCCATTGGGACCCCTTTGATCCCTATTTAGGGCAGTTCTTC. Residues: CASSHWDPFDPYLGQFF.